The 27 T cell receptor beta chains presented below share a single source sample, sequenced in a study of response to subunit inactivated influenza vaccine. TCRdb independently ran MiXCR on the RT-PCR reads; one entry per CDR3 protein. The sample shows 700,000 to 900,000 distinct CDR3 sequences, about 20% of them seen only once. The sequencing here drew on PBMCs from blood, taken 4 to 6 days after vaccination. These receptors all stem from a man aged 45-60 years who received an inactivated influenza vaccine.

In its sample, this clonotype was seen a few times. The chain couples TRBV7-9 to TRBJ1-5, with D maybe TRBD1 (5 bases). The V gene lost 8 bases and the J gene lost 0 bases, with 11 bases spanning the gap. CDR1 is SEHNR and CDR2 is FQNEAQ in the germline V gene (reference sequence). The CDR3 covers 14 residues. CDR3 nucleotides: TGTGCCAGCGGGAGCGGGGGTAGCAATCAGCCCCAGCATTTT. Protein sequence: CASGSGGSNQPQHF.

This rearrangement joins TRBV5-1 to TRBJ2-3; no reliable D call. The CDR3 is 17 residues long. The ends were cut back, 0 bases at V and 2 bases at J, with 16 bases in the middle. Per the germline V gene, CDR1 is SGHRS and CDR2 is YFSETQ. The CDR3 DNA reads as TGCGCCAGCAGCTTGGCCGGCCAGTTGGCCCCCACAGATACGCAGTATTTT. Protein sequence: CASSLAGQLAPTDTQYF.

V and J are TRBV5-1 and TRBJ2-5, with D perhaps TRBD1 or TRBD2 (5 bases each). The germline gives CDR1 SGHRS, CDR2 YFSETQ. Between the trimmed V and J ends, which lost 7 bases and 5 bases, there was a span of 12 bases. The CDR3 spans 12 residues. The CDR3 loop reads CASSPGTETQYF. In nucleotides, the CDR3 is TGCGCCAGCTCACCAGGGACCGAGACCCAGTACTTC.

The chain carries TRBV24-1 and TRBJ2-3; 12 positions match TRBD1. Unmatched junction bases numbered 2, after V lost 5 bases and J lost 6 bases. In germline, CDR1 is KGHDR, CDR2 SFDVKD. The CDR3 is 14 residues long. CDR3 in amino acids: CATSGDRGHDTQYF. The CDR3 DNA sequence: TGTGCCACCAGTGGGGACAGGGGGCACGATACGCAGTATTTT.

This clonotype was detected a few times. The chain uses TRBV12-3 or TRBV12-4 and TRBJ2-3, with D hard to call. The CDR3 is made up of 12 amino acids. V was pared by 5 bases and J by 9 bases, with 12 bases between. The CDR3 region has the DNA TGTGCCAGCAGTCGCCAAATAGCCACGCAGTATTTT. It yields the protein CASSRQIATQYF.

The table lists this clonotype with a few counts. V and J are TRBV29-1 and TRBJ2-3; TRBD2 aligns across 10 bases. Germline assignment: CDR1 SQVTM and CDR2 ANQGSEA. The CDR3 is 15 amino acids. With V trimmed by 6 bases and J by 2 bases, 8 bases remained unmatched. CDR3: CSVPPGLAFTDTQYF. CDR3 coding DNA: TGCAGCGTACCACCGGGACTAGCGTTCACAGATACGCAGTATTTT.

The chain uses TRBV28 and TRBJ2-7, with 7 positions matching TRBD2. Germline V CDR1 and CDR2: MDHEN, SYDVKM. V was pared by 3 bases and J by 0 bases, with 11 bases of the junction left unmatched. The CDR3 is made up of 17 amino acids. The CDR3 sequence: CASSFLGGEGASYEQYF. The CDR3 bases are TGTGCCAGCAGTTTCCTGGGAGGGGAGGGCGCCTCCTACGAGCAGTACTTC.

The chain joins TRBV11-2 to TRBJ2-1; 11 bases match TRBD2. The CDR3 covers 16 residues. V shed 4 bases, J shed 4 bases, and the junction held 6 bases outside the gene matches. Germline values: CDR1 SGHAT, CDR2 FQNNGV. The CDR3 sequence: CASSSASGGPYNEQFF. CDR3 nucleotides: TGTGCCAGCAGCTCCGCTAGCGGGGGGCCTTACAATGAGCAGTTCTTC.

The chain carries TRBV12-3 or TRBV12-4 and TRBJ2-1; D is uncertain. Trimming shortened V by 2 bases and J by 7 bases, and 12 bases separated the two germline ends. The CDR3 totals 14 residues. In DNA, the CDR3 is TGTGCCAGCAGTTTACCGGGTACGTCGAATGAGCAGTTCTTC. Protein sequence: CASSLPGTSNEQFF.

J is TRBJ2-7 and V is TRBV20-1; D perhaps matches TRBD1 (5 bases). Germline CDR1 reads DFQATT; CDR2 reads SNEGSKA (reference sequence). The CDR3 extends over 15 amino acids. The V gene lost 3 bases and the J gene lost 3 bases, with 18 bases spanning the gap. CDR3 sequence: CSARIYRRFLYEQYF. The CDR3 DNA reads as TGCAGTGCTAGGATCTACAGGAGATTCCTCTACGAGCAGTACTTC.

The CDR3 loop is CASSHSGRRSSYEQYF. The CDR3 DNA follows: TGCGCCAGCAGCCATTCAGGGAGACGGAGCTCCTACGAGCAGTACTTC. This sequence joins TRBV4-3 and TRBJ2-7; D might be TRBD1 or TRBD2, each matching 5 bases. Trimming left V 3 bases short and J 0 bases short, with 15 bases between. Germline values: CDR1 LGHNA, CDR2 YSLEER. The CDR3 has 16 residues.

This clonotype turned up a few times. DNA of the CDR3: TGTGCCATCAGTGAGTCGGTGGGTGATCGGGGTTCACCCCTCCACTTT. Its translation: CAISESVGDRGSPLHF. V gene TRBV10-3 combines with J gene TRBJ1-6; D unclear. The CDR3 consists of 16 residues. V lost 0 bases and J lost 9, with 15 bases in between. The V gene's germline CDR1 is ENHRY and CDR2 SYGVKD.

This chain links TRBV20-1 with TRBJ1-6; unclear D gene. This CDR3 spans 14 amino acids. Germline lookup yields CDR1 DFQATT and CDR2 SNEGSKA (reference sequence). The V end lost 3 bases, the J end lost 6 bases, and 12 bases lay between the germline ends. This chain's CDR3 is CSARDGTFNSPLHF. The DNA of the CDR3 is TGCAGTGCTAGGGACGGCACCTTTAATTCACCCCTCCACTTT.

The chain recombines TRBV7-2 with TRBJ2-3, with TRBD2 identical over 11 bases. CDR3 size: 14 residues. Germline CDR1 reads SGHTA; CDR2 reads FQGNSA. The J segment lost 8 bases and the V segment lost 5 bases, leaving 6 bases of the junction unmatched. CDR3 coding DNA: TGTGCCAGCAGCCCGGCCGGGACTAGCGGTACGCAGTATTTT. The encoded protein is CASSPAGTSGTQYF.

This clonotype showed up just a few times. The chain uses TRBV4-1 and TRBJ2-5, with 7 bases aligning to TRBD1. Germline V gene sequence: CDR1 MGHRA, CDR2 YSYEKL. J gave up 4 bases and V 3 bases, and 8 bases lay outside the gene matches. This CDR3 is 15 amino acids long. The CDR3 region is CASSHPTGTGETQYF. DNA for the CDR3: TGCGCCAGCAGCCACCCGACAGGGACGGGAGAGACCCAGTACTTC.

This clonotype was picked up a small number of times. The CDR3, as DNA: TGTGCCAGCAGCGTCGGGGGGAATCAAGAGACCCAGTACTTC. Translated, it gives CASSVGGNQETQYF. V and J are TRBV11-1 and TRBJ2-5, with TRBD2 matching over 7 bases. V lost 5 bases, J lost 2 bases, and 5 bases stayed unmatched. There are 14 residues in the CDR3. Germline-derived CDR1 and CDR2 are SGHAT and FQDESV (reference sequence).

This chain uses TRBV6-1 with TRBJ2-2, with 7 bases lining up with TRBD1. In germline, CDR1 is MNHNS, CDR2 SASEGT. With 7 bases clipped from V and 5 bases from J, the junction kept 10 bases outside the gene matches. This CDR3 has 15 amino acids. DNA for the CDR3: TGTGCCAGCACCCGGGACAGACTCGGGACCGGGGAGCTGTTTTTT. Translated, it gives CASTRDRLGTGELFF.

The chain couples TRBV28 to TRBJ2-1; 9 nucleotides match TRBD1. The CDR3 is 16 residues long. Germline V lookup: CDR1 MDHEN, CDR2 SYDVKM. Trimming cost V 6 bases and J 5 bases; bases outside gene matches: 11. The CDR3 loop is CASRKVRDRVNNEQFF. In DNA form, the CDR3 reads TGTGCCAGCAGAAAAGTCCGGGACAGGGTAAACAATGAGCAGTTCTTC.

V usage is TRBV29-1 and J usage is TRBJ2-7; unclear D gene. The CDR3 has 13 amino acids. The germline V and J ends were trimmed by 4 bases and 9 bases, with 19 bases remaining between them. The V gene's germline CDR1 is SQVTM and CDR2 ANQGSEA. This CDR3 is CSVVAGNALWQYF. The CDR3 DNA follows: TGCAGCGTTGTGGCAGGAAACGCTCTCTGGCAGTACTTC.

The rearrangement links TRBV5-1 to TRBJ1-4; D call uncertain. Looked up from germline, CDR1 is SGHRS and CDR2 is YFSETQ. Trimming took 0 bases from V and 15 from J, leaving 21 bases between them. CDR3 length: 15 residues. This CDR3 reads CASSLGDTTNNRVFF. The CDR3 DNA is TGCGCCAGCAGCTTGGGAGACACGACGAACAATCGGGTGTTTTTT.

This rearrangement joins TRBV6-5 to TRBJ2-7; the D is unclear. Germline V gene sequence: CDR1 MNHEY, CDR2 SVGAGI. The CDR3 covers 17 residues. Trimming took off 2 bases at V and 2 bases at J, with 19 bases between the two ends. Here the CDR3 DNA reads TGTGCCAGCAGTTACACCGGGTGGGGTATCGGAACCTACGAGCAGTACTTC. It specifies CASSYTGWGIGTYEQYF.

This clonotype was recorded at least ten times. This sequence joins TRBV5-1 and TRBJ2-3, with 8 bases identical to TRBD2. The V and J ends lost 2 bases and 4 bases, in that order; junction bases with no gene match: 6. Germline values: CDR1 SGHRS, CDR2 YFSETQ. This CDR3 has 15 amino acids. The CDR3 DNA is TGCGCCAGCAGCTTATCCAGCGGGGGCCCAGATACGCAGTATTTT. Protein: CASSLSSGGPDTQYF.

This clonotype has a handful of counts. The CDR3, as DNA: TGTGCCAGCAGCCCTAACCGGGGGCGTCGGGAGACCCAGTACTTC. This gives the protein CASSPNRGRRETQYF. The chain recombines TRBV12-3 or TRBV12-4 with TRBJ2-5, with D perhaps matching TRBD1 or TRBD2 (6 bases each). The V end lost 6 bases, the J end lost 5 bases, and 19 bases lay between the germline ends. The CDR3 has 15 residues.

This clonotype showed up just a few times. In DNA form, the CDR3 reads TGCAGTGCTAGAGGCCCTCTCGGCACTGAAGCTTTCTTT. Amino acids: CSARGPLGTEAFF. This chain connects TRBV20-1 to TRBJ1-1; D gene uncertain. The CDR3 spans 13 residues. CDR1 is DFQATT and CDR2 is SNEGSKA in the germline V gene (reference sequence). V was clipped by 1 base and J by 4 bases, with 10 bases between them.

This clonotype was recorded a few times. The chain couples TRBV20-1 to TRBJ1-2; 8 positions agree with TRBD1. Germline V gene data show CDR1 as DFQATT and CDR2 as SNEGSKA (reference sequence). The length of the CDR3 is 12 residues. The J segment lost 5 bases and the V segment lost 6 bases, leaving 5 bases of the junction unmatched. CDR3 in amino acids: CSATGTGYGYTF. DNA for the CDR3: TGCAGTGCAACCGGGACAGGTTATGGCTACACCTTC.

The chain has TRBV7-9 and TRBJ1-6; 7 nucleotides match TRBD1. Unmatched junction bases numbered 10, after V lost 7 bases and J lost 10 bases. CDR1 is SEHNR, CDR2 FQNEAQ, per germline (reference sequence). The CDR3 has 14 residues. The DNA of the CDR3 is TGTGCCAGCACCCTGGGACAGAGCGGATCACCCCTCCACTTT. As protein: CASTLGQSGSPLHF. The full variable domain, completed using reference TRBV7-9 and TRBJ1-6, is DTGVSQNPRHKITKRGQNVTFRCDPISEHNRLYWYRQTLGQGPEFLTYFQNEAQLEKSRLLSDRFSAERPKGSFSTLEIQRTEQGDSAMYLCASTLGQSGSPLHFGNGTRLTVT.

The chain joins TRBV5-1 to TRBJ2-5; 12 bases align to TRBD2. The germline gives CDR1 SGHRS, CDR2 YFSETQ. The CDR3 is 15 amino acids. Trimming took 4 bases from V and 5 from J; bases not matched to a gene: 6. The CDR3 region has the DNA TGCGCCAGCAGCCCTAGGACTAGCGGGGACGAGACCCAGTACTTC. Its protein is CASSPRTSGDETQYF.